This T cell receptor beta chain was identified during a study of shared T cell receptors in the human thymus. The CDR3 spans 15 residues. Losses at the gene ends were 6 bases for V and 4 bases for J; bases not matched to a gene: 12. Germline V CDR1 and CDR2: MNHEY, SVGAGI. TCRdb's copy holds only in-frame clones and misses some; the assay was immunoSEQ multiplex PCR. The sample shows roughly 700,000 clones, more than 75% of them seen only once. This clone was recorded only once. The same sample was also studied in work on human thymus T cells. That work adds: It was healthy Finnish infants having corrective surgery for congenital heart defects who were the donors. Thymus pieces cut out during corrective heart surgery were the tissue that was used.

The sample consisted of thymocytes. The sequence was collected from a boy less than two years old with a congenital heart defect. The chain carries TRBV6-5 and TRBJ2-7; TRBD1 matches 7 bases. The CDR3 spells CASRPAGTDEYEQYF. The CDR3, as DNA: TGTGCCAGCAGACCGGCAGGGACAGACGAATACGAGCAGTACTTC.